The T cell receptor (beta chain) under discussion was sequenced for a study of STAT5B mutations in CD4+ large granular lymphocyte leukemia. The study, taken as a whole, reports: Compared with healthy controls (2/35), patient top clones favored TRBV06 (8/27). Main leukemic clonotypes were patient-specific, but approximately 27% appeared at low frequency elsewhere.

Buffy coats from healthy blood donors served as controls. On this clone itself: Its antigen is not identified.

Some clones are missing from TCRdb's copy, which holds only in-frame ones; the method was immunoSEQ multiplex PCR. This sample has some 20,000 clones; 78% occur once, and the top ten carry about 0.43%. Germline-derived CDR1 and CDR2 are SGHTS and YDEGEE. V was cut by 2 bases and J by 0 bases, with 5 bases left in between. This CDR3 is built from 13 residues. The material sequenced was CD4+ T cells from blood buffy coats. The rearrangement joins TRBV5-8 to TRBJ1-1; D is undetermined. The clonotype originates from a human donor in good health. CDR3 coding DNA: TGTGCCAGCAGCTTACAGATGAACACTGAAGCTTTCTTT. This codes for CASSLQMNTEAFF.